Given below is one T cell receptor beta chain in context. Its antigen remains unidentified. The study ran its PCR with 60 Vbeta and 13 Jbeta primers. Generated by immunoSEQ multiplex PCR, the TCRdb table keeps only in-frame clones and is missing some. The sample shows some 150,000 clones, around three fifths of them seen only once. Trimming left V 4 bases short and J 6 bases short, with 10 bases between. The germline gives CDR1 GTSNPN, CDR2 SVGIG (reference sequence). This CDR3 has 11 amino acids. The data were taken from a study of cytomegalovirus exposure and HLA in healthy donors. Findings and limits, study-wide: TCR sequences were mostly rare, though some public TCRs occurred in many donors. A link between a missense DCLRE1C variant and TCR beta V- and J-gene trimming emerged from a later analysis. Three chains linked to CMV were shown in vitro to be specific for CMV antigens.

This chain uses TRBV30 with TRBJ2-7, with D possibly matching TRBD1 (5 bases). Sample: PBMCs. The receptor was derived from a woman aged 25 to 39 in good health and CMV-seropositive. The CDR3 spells CAWIGVSEQYF. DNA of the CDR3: TGTGCCTGGATAGGGGTCTCCGAGCAGTACTTC. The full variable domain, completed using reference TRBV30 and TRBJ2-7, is SQTIHQWPATLVQPVGSPLSLECTVEGTSNPNLYWYRQAAGRGLQLLFYSVGIGQISSEVPQNLSASRPQDRQFILSSKKLLLSDSGFYLCAWIGVSEQYFGPGTRLTVT.